Each of the 14 T cell receptor beta chains below was sequenced from the same sample in a study of T cell clonotyping in hematopoietic cell transplantation. Assay: immunoSEQ multiplex PCR; the TCRdb copy retains only in-frame clones and omits some. The repertoire holds 49,000 or so clones, with roughly four fifths as singletons. Described time point: recipient sample about 28 days before transplant, after cytoreduction. The starting material was peripheral blood mononuclear cells, obtained before stem cell transplant. These receptors were taken from a man aged 60 to 75 with myelodysplastic syndrome. Some clones in this sample may be carry-over from other donors' samples.

This chain links TRBV18 with TRBJ2-7; 9 positions match TRBD1. Germline V gene data show CDR1 as KGHSH and CDR2 as LQKENI. Trimming took 5 bases from V and 7 from J; bases not matched to a gene: 3. The CDR3 loop spans 12 amino acids. The CDR3 spells CASSLDRGEQYF. CDR3 nucleotides: TGTGCCAGCTCATTGGACAGGGGAGAGCAGTACTTC.

The rearrangement uses TRBV30 and TRBJ2-1, with D uncertain. Germline V gene sequence: CDR1 GTSNPN, CDR2 SVGIG (reference sequence). Trimming pared 2 bases from V and 8 bases from J, leaving 13 bases between. The CDR3 is made up of 13 amino acids. The CDR3 nucleotides read TGTGCCTGGAGTCGCCGGGCCAGCGATGAGCAGTTCTTC. This translates into CAWSRRASDEQFF.

This chain links TRBV30 with TRBJ1-3; D gene unclear. This CDR3 is built from 12 residues. V was pared by 0 bases and J by 4 bases, with 4 bases between. Germline CDR1 is GTSNPN and CDR2 is SVGIG (reference sequence). CDR3 in amino acids: CAWSVIGNTIYF. CDR3 in DNA: TGTGCCTGGAGTGTAATAGGAAACACCATATATTTT.

The chain recombines TRBV14 with TRBJ2-1; 9 bases agree with TRBD1. Germline assignment: CDR1 SGHDN and CDR2 FVKESK. This CDR3 region has 16 residues. The V gene end was trimmed by 1 base and the J gene end by 4 bases; junction bases not matched to a gene: 5. Here the CDR3 reads CASSQVRQGVYNEQFF. CDR3 DNA sequence: TGTGCCAGCAGCCAAGTAAGACAGGGGGTGTACAATGAGCAGTTCTTC.

This clone was counted only a few times. The chain carries TRBV6-6 and TRBJ2-2, with TRBD2 as a possible D gene (7 bases). CDR1 MNHNY and CDR2 SVGAGI come from the germline V gene (reference sequence). Deletions cut 10 bases from V and 6 bases from J, with 9 bases between. This CDR3 is built from 11 residues. The CDR3 loop is CAIGGPGELFF. CDR3 nucleotide sequence: TGTGCCATCGGGGGGCCCGGGGAGCTGTTTTTT.

The V and J genes are TRBV10-3 and TRBJ2-3, with D possibly matching TRBD2 (6 bases). The CDR3 sequence is 14 residues long. V was cut by 2 bases and J by 3 bases, with 9 bases left in between. Germline CDR1 and CDR2: ENHRY and SYGVKD. DNA of the CDR3: TGTGCCATCAGTGAGGGGGCGGGGACAGATACGCAGTATTTT. Protein product: CAISEGAGTDTQYF.

The rearrangement joins TRBV6-6 to TRBJ1-6; the D is unclear. Germline loops: CDR1 MNHNY, CDR2 SVGAGI (reference sequence). The CDR3 runs 14 residues. Trimming cost V 2 bases and J 9 bases, with 11 bases left between them. The CDR3 DNA reads as TGTGCCAGCAGTTACCCGATTGTTGGTTCACCCCTCCACTTT. It encodes CASSYPIVGSPLHF.

The chain is built from TRBV7-6 and TRBJ2-5, with D perhaps being TRBD1 or TRBD2 (5 bases each). CDR3 size: 14 residues. V was cut by 5 bases and J by 6 bases, with 16 bases left in between. The germline V gene encodes CDR1 SGHVS and CDR2 FNYEAQ. The CDR3 nucleotides are TGTGCCAGCAGCCTACCAGGGACGCGGCAGACCCAGTACTTC. Its protein product is CASSLPGTRQTQYF.

The chain has TRBV7-9 and TRBJ2-3; no clear D. There are 13 residues in the CDR3. Germline loops: CDR1 SEHNR, CDR2 FQNEAQ (reference sequence). Trimming took 2 bases from V and 9 from J, leaving 12 bases between them. CDR3 coding DNA: TGTGCCAGCAGCTTACTAGGCGAGAGCACGCAGTATTTT. Protein product: CASSLLGESTQYF.

The chain couples TRBV11-2 to TRBJ2-7; tentative D call: TRBD1 (7 bases). The CDR3 extends over 16 amino acids. In germline, CDR1 is SGHAT, CDR2 FQNNGV. Trimming cost V 5 bases and J 4 bases, with 21 bases left between them. CDR3 residues: CASSPQGWMGGYEQYF. The CDR3 region has the DNA TGTGCCAGCAGCCCACAGGGGTGGATGGGAGGATACGAGCAGTACTTC.

The gene calls are TRBV2 and TRBJ2-7; D gene uncertain. This CDR3 contains 12 residues. Germline V CDR1 and CDR2: SNHLY, FYNNEI. The V end lost 6 bases, the J end lost 7 bases, and 13 bases lay between the germline ends. Here the CDR3 reads CASSVIPGEQYF. CDR3 nucleotide sequence: TGTGCCAGCAGCGTCATCCCGGGTGAGCAGTACTTC.

V usage is TRBV18 and J usage is TRBJ1-6; 7 nucleotides align to TRBD1. The CDR3 is made up of 14 amino acids. After removal of 3 bases from V and 8 bases from J, the junction contained 4 bases not matched to a gene. Germline V lookup: CDR1 KGHSH, CDR2 LQKENI. The CDR3 bases are TGTGCCAGCTCACCCGAGGGGGCGGATTCACCCCTCCACTTT. Protein: CASSPEGADSPLHF.

The chain links TRBV19 to TRBJ1-1; maybe TRBD1 (5 bases). Germline loops: CDR1 LNHDA, CDR2 SQIVND (reference sequence). The CDR3 totals 16 residues. Trimming left V 7 bases short and J 5 bases short, with 23 bases between. CDR3 sequence (DNA): TGTGCCAGTACCAGAAGCAGCCCGGGGGGAGGAACTGAAGCTTTCTTT. Residues: CASTRSSPGGGTEAFF.

The rearrangement uses TRBV10-3 and TRBJ2-7; 10 nucleotides line up with TRBD1. CDR1 and CDR2 (germline): ENHRY, SYGVKD. The CDR3 is 14 residues long. V shed 2 bases, J shed 4 bases, and the junction held 2 bases outside the gene matches. The CDR3: CAISEKGQGYEQYF. The CDR3 DNA sequence: TGTGCCATCAGTGAGAAGGGACAGGGGTACGAGCAGTACTTC.